This TCR beta chain was retrieved from a study of cytomegalovirus exposure and HLA in healthy donors. Regarding the study as a whole: Most sequenced TCRs were rare (though some public TCRs occurred in many donors). Within the 130 or so validation repertoires, first-cohort TCR clusters tended to co-occur, according to a later analysis. The study put 150 to 200 TCR beta chains on its list as cytomegalovirus-associated. The classifier, whose performance was assessed in both the original and validation cohorts, reportedly diagnosed cytomegalovirus status with high specificity and sensitivity.

Measured with immunoSEQ multiplex PCR; TCRdb has only the in-frame clones, and not every one. The sample lists roughly 280,000 clones, about 86% occurring once. On this clone: Its antigen remains unknown.

Sequences were obtained from PBMCs. This sequence was found in a young woman in good health and CMV-seronegative.

The CDR3 DNA reads TGTGCCAGCAATAAGGGGTCAACTAACTATGGCTACACCTTC. This encodes CASNKGSTNYGYTF. The chain links TRBV2 to TRBJ1-2, with a possible D match to TRBD1 (5 bases). The CDR3 has 14 amino acids. Per germline, CDR1 SNHLY and CDR2 FYNNEI. Trimming removed 7 bases from V and 0 bases from J, with 12 bases in between.